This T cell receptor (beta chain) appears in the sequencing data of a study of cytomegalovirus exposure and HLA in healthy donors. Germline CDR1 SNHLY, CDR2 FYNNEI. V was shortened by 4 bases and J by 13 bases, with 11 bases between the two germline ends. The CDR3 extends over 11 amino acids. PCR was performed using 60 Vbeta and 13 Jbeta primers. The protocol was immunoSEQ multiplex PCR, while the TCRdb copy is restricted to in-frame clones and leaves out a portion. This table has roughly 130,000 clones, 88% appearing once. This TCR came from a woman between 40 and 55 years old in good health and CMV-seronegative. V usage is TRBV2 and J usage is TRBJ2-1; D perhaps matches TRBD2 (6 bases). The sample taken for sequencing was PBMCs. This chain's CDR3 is CASSALAPQFF. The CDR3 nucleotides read TGTGCCAGCAGTGCCCTAGCGCCCCAGTTCTTC. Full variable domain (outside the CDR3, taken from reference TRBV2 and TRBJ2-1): EPEVTQTPSHQVTQMGQEVILRCVPISNHLYFYWYRQILGQKVEFLVSFYNNEISEKSEIFDDQFSVERPDGSNFTLKIRSTKLEDSAMYFCASSALAPQFFGPGTRLTVL.